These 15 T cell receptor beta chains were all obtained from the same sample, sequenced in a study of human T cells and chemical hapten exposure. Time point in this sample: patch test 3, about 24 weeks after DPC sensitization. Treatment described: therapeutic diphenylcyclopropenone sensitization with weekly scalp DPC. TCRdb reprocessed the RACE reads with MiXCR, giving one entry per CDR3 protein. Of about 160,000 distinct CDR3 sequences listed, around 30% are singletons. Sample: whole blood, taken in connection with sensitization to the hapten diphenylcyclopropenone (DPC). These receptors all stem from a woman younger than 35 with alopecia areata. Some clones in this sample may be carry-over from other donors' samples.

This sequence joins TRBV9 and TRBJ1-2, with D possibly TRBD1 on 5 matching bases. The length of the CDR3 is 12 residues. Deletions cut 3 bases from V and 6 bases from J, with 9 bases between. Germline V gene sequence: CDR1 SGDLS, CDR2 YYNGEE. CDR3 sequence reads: CASSAGPDGYTF. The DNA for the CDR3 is TGTGCCAGCAGCGCAGGGCCGGATGGCTACACCTTC.

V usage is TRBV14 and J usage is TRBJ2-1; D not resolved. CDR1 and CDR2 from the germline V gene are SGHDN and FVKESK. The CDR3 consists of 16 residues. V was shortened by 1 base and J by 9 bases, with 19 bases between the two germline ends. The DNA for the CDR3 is TGTGCCAGCAGCCAAGTCTGGGCTTCACGGTTTGGTGAGCAGTTCTTC. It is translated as CASSQVWASRFGEQFF. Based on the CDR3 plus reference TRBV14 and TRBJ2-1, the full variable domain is EAGVTQFPSHSVIEKGQTVTLRCDPISGHDNLYWYRRVMGKEIKFLLHFVKESKQDESGMPNNRFLAERTGGTYSTLKVQPAELEDSGVYFCASSQVWASRFGEQFFGPGTRLTVL.

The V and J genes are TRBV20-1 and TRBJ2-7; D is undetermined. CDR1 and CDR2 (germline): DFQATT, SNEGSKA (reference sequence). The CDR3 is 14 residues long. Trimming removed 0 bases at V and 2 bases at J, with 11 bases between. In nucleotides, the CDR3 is TGCAGTGCTAGAGATGCAGGCAGCACCTACGAGCAGTACTTC. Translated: CSARDAGSTYEQYF.

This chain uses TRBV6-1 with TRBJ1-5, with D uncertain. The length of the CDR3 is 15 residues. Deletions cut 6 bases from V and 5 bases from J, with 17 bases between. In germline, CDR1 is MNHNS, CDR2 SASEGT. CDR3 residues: CASRISLNLYQPQHF. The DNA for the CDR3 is TGTGCCAGCAGGATCTCCCTCAACCTCTATCAGCCCCAGCATTTT.

Here the CDR3 DNA reads TGCAGCGTTGGGGGGAAGGGCGGGAGAACAGATACGCAGTATTTT. Its translation: CSVGGKGGRTDTQYF. The chain carries TRBV29-1 and TRBJ2-3; TRBD2 matches at 7 bases. CDR1 SQVTM and CDR2 ANQGSEA come from the germline V gene. This CDR3 comprises 15 residues. J was trimmed by 3 bases and V by 4 bases; bases with no gene match: 10.

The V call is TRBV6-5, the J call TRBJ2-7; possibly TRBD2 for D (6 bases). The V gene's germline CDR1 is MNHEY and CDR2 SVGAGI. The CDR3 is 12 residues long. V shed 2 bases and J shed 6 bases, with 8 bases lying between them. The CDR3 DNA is TGTGCCAGCAGTTACGCGGGGCCCGAGCAGTACTTC. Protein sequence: CASSYAGPEQYF.

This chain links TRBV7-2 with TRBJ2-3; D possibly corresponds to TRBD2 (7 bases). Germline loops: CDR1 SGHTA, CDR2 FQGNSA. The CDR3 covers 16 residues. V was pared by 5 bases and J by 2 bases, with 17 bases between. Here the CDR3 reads CASSKRGGRATDTQYF. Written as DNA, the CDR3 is TGTGCCAGCAGCAAGAGGGGGGGCCGAGCCACAGATACGCAGTATTTT.

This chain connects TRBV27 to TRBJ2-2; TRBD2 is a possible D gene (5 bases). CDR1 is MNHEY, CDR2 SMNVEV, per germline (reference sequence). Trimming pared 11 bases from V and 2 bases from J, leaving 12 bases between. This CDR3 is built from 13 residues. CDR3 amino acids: CAARDFNTGELFF. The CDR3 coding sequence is TGTGCCGCCCGGGATTTTAACACCGGGGAGCTGTTTTTT.

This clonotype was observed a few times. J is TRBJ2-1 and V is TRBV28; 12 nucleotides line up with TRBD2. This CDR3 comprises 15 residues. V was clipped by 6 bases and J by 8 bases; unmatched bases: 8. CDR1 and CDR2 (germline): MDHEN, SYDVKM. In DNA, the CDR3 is TGTGCCAGCAGACGAGGACTAGCGGGATGGGATGAGCAGTTCTTC. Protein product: CASRRGLAGWDEQFF. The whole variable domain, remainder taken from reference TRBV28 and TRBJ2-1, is DVKVTQSSRYLVKRTGEKVFLECVQDMDHENMFWYRQDPGLGLRLIYFSYDVKMKEKGDIPEGYSVSREKKERFSLILESASTNQTSMYLCASRRGLAGWDEQFFGPGTRLTVL.

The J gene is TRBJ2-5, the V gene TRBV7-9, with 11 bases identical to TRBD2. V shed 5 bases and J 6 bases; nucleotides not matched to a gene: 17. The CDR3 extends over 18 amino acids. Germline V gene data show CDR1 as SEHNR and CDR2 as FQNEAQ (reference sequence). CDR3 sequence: CASSRWGSGGAVGKTQYF. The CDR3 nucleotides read TGTGCCAGCAGCCGCTGGGGTAGCGGGGGGGCCGTGGGGAAGACCCAGTACTTC.

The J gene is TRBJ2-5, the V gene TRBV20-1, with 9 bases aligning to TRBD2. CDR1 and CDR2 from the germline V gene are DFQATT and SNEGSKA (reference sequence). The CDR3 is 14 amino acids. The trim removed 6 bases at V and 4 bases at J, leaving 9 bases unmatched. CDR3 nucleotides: TGCAGTGCCGGCGGGGGGGTCATGGTAGAGACCCAGTACTTC. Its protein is CSAGGGVMVETQYF.

CDR3 sequence: CASSPALRSNQPQHF. The CDR3 DNA follows: TGTGCCAGCAGTCCGGCACTGCGTAGCAATCAGCCCCAGCATTTT. This sequence joins TRBV6-2 or TRBV6-3 and TRBJ1-5; D ambiguous. In germline, CDR1 is MNHEY, CDR2 SVGEGT. The ends were cut back, 5 bases at V and 0 bases at J, with 11 bases in the middle. The CDR3 runs 15 residues.

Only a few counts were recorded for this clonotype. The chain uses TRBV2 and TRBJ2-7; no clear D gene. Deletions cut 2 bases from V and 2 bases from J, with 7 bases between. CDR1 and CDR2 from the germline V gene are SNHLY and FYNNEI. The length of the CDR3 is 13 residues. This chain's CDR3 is CASSEPRTYEQYF. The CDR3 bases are TGTGCCAGCAGTGAACCCCGGACCTACGAGCAGTACTTC.

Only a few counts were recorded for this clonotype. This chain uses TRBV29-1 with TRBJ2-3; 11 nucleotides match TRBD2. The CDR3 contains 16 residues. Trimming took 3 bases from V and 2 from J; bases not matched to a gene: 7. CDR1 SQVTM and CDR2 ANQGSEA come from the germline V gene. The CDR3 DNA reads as TGCAGCGTTGACGGGACTAGCGGAGGCGTCACAGATACGCAGTATTTT. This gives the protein CSVDGTSGGVTDTQYF.

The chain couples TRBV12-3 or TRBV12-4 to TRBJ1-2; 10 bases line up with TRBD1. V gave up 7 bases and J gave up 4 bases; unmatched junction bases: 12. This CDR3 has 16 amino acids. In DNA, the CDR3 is TGTGCCAGCACCGAGCCCGCGGGACAGGGGACCTATGGCTACACCTTC. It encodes CASTEPAGQGTYGYTF.